The clone carrying this T cell receptor (beta chain) was found a few times. Then a second PCR, running roughly 7 to 11 cycles, was carried out with a sample-barcoded 5' primer and a J-beta primer mix. TCRdb re-derived calls from the 5' RACE reads in MiXCR, one entry per CDR3 protein. The sample lists under 950,000 distinct CDR3 sequences; 22% were seen once. This record comes from a study of blood T cells in healthy people across ages. This sequence was found in a man aged 65 to 85 in good health. The material sequenced was blood.

The CDR3 spells CASSFGKGQPQHF. The CDR3, as DNA: TGTGCCAGCAGTTTCGGTAAGGGTCAGCCCCAGCATTTT. This chain connects TRBV12-3 or TRBV12-4 to TRBJ1-5; unclear D gene. V was clipped by 3 bases and J by 6 bases, with 9 bases between them. The length of the CDR3 is 13 residues.